The present T cell receptor beta chain was sequenced within a study of blood T cells in healthy people across ages. Sample-barcoded 5' priming and a J-beta primer mix drove a second PCR of roughly 6 to 12 cycles. MiXCR, run by TCRdb on the 5' RACE reads, gives a single entry per CDR3 protein. The sample has almost 1 million distinct CDR3 sequences, roughly 47% seen once; the top ten hold around 21%. CDR3 length: 15 amino acids. Germline CDR1 reads MGHRA; CDR2 reads YSYEKL. Trimming shortened V by 2 bases and J by 7 bases, and 18 bases separated the two germline ends. The V gene is TRBV4-1, the J gene TRBJ2-7; D uncertain. The TCR comes from a woman aged 55-70 years in good health. The sample comprised blood. CDR3 amino acids: CASSQNPSDNNEQYF. The CDR3 DNA is TGCGCCAGCAGCCAAAACCCAAGCGATAACAATGAGCAGTACTTC.